The 10 T cell receptor beta chains listed next were all sequenced from one sample in a study of blood T cell repertoires in COVID-19. The data were produced by immunoSEQ multiplex PCR, yet TCRdb's version contains in-frame clones alone and is incomplete. The data show 250,000 to 300,000 clones, with under 90% seen just once and around 10% held by the top ten. Material for sequencing was peripheral blood. Receptor source: a woman aged 30 to 39 with COVID-19, enrolled during active disease.

The chain has TRBV10-3 and TRBJ1-1; D call uncertain. Looked up from germline, CDR1 is ENHRY and CDR2 is SYGVKD. The length of the CDR3 is 14 residues. The germline V and J ends were trimmed by 2 bases and 1 base, with 8 bases remaining between them. The CDR3 reads CAISEDKGNTEAFF. The CDR3 DNA sequence: TGTGCCATCAGTGAGGACAAAGGGAACACTGAAGCTTTCTTT.

This clone was seen once. The rearrangement uses TRBV5-1 and TRBJ1-1, with D unresolved. Trimming removed 0 bases at V and 4 bases at J, with 10 bases between. Germline CDR1 SGHRS, CDR2 YFSETQ. The CDR3 has 14 amino acids. CDR3 DNA: TGCGCCAGCAGCTTGGACAATGTGGTCACTGAAGCTTTCTTT. Protein sequence: CASSLDNVVTEAFF.

The V gene is TRBV29-1, the J gene TRBJ1-2, with a weak D call TRBD1 (5 bases). The germline V gene encodes CDR1 SQVTM and CDR2 ANQGSEA. The V end was cut by 3 bases, the J end by 3 bases, with 8 bases between. The CDR3 is 12 residues long. The CDR3 is CSVDGGYYGYTF. The CDR3 DNA reads TGCAGCGTTGACGGGGGATACTATGGCTACACCTTC.

The V and J genes are TRBV5-6 and TRBJ1-2; D is unclear. Trimming removed 1 base from V and 5 bases from J, with 15 bases in between. In germline, CDR1 is SGHDT, CDR2 YYEEEE. The CDR3 length is 15 residues. CDR3 DNA sequence: TGTGCCAGCAGCTTGTCGACGGAGGGATGGTATGGCTACACCTTC. This gives the protein CASSLSTEGWYGYTF.

The rearrangement uses TRBV18 and TRBJ2-7; 9 bases align to TRBD1. The CDR3 has 14 residues. With V trimmed by 3 bases and J by 4 bases, 4 bases remained unmatched. Germline values: CDR1 KGHSH, CDR2 LQKENI. The CDR3 spells CASSPRTGEYEQYF. DNA of the CDR3: TGTGCCAGCTCACCGCGGACAGGGGAATACGAGCAGTACTTC.

The chain is built from TRBV19 and TRBJ2-7, with D perhaps TRBD1 (6 bases). Germline CDR1 reads LNHDA; CDR2 reads SQIVND (reference sequence). CDR3 length equals 12 residues. The ends were cut back, 8 bases at V and 1 base at J, with 9 bases in the middle. CDR3 DNA: TGTGCCAGTGGACAGTCTTCCTACGAGCAGTACTTC. Its protein product is CASGQSSYEQYF.

This chain joins TRBV2 and TRBJ2-7, with 7 bases that match TRBD1. Trimming took 6 bases from V and 11 from J; bases not matched to a gene: 13. This CDR3 has 13 residues. The germline gives CDR1 SNHLY, CDR2 FYNNEI. The CDR3 region is CASSPHRDSLKYF. In DNA form, the CDR3 reads TGTGCCAGCAGCCCCCATCGGGACAGCCTGAAGTACTTC.

V is TRBV27 and J is TRBJ2-3; D is perhaps TRBD1 (6 bases). The germline V and J ends were trimmed by 5 bases and 4 bases, with 19 bases remaining between them. There are 16 residues in the CDR3. CDR1 is MNHEY and CDR2 is SMNVEV in the germline V gene (reference sequence). The CDR3 is CASSPGTPRDPDTQYF. In DNA form, the CDR3 reads TGTGCCAGCAGTCCGGGGACACCCAGGGACCCAGATACGCAGTATTTT.

V is TRBV3-1 (or the pseudogene TRBV3-2) and J is TRBJ1-3; D unresolved. Trimming stripped 1 base from V and 0 bases from J, with 4 bases between. CDR3 length: 14 residues. The germline V gene encodes CDR1 LGHDT and CDR2 YNNKEL (reference sequence). DNA for the CDR3: TGTGCCAGCAGCCAAGCCAGCTCTGGAAACACCATATATTTT. This sequence encodes CASSQASSGNTIYF.

This clone was observed a handful of times. This chain joins TRBV10-2 and TRBJ2-3, with D possibly TRBD1 on 7 matching bases. This CDR3 has 15 residues. Germline V gene data show CDR1 as WSHSY and CDR2 as SAAADI. With 0 bases removed from V and 4 bases from J, the gap between germline ends came to 11 bases. The chain's CDR3 is CASSESRGVADTQYF. The CDR3 coding sequence is TGCGCCAGCAGTGAGTCCAGGGGGGTGGCAGATACGCAGTATTTT.